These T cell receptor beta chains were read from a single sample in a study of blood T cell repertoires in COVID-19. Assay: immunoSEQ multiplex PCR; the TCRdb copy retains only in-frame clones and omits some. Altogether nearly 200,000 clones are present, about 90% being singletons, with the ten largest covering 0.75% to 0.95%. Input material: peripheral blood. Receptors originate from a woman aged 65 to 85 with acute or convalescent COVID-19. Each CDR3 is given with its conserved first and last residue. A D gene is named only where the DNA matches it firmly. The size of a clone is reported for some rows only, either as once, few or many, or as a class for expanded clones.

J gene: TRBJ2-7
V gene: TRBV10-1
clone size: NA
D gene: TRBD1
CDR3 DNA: TGCGCCAGCAGCCGGGACAGGGGGCGTTGGGAGCAGTACTTC
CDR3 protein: CASSRDRGRWEQYF

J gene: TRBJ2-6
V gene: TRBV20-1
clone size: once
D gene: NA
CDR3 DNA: TGCAGTGCTAGTTCCAGGGGGACTGTATGGTCTGGGGCCAACGTCCTGACTTTC
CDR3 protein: CSASSRGTVWSGANVLTF

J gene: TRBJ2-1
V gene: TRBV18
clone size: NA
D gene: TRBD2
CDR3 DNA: TGTGCCAGCTCACCACCTAGCGGGGGGTCCAATGAGCAGTTCTTC
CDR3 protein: CASSPPSGGSNEQFF

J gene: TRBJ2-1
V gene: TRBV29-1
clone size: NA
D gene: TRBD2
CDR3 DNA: TGCACGTTCAGAGCGGGGGATGAGCAGTTCTTC
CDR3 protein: CTFRAGDEQFF

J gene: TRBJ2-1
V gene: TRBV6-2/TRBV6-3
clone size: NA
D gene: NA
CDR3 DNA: TGTGCCAGCAGCACTATCCGTAGCTCCTACAATGAGCAGTTCTTC
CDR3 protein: CASSTIRSSYNEQFF

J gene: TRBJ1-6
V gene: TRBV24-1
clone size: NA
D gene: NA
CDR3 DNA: TGTGCCACCAGCCATACGAGCTCCTATAATTCACCCCTCCACTTT
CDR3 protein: CATSHTSSYNSPLHF

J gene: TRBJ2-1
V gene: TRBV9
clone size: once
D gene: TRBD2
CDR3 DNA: TGTGCCAGCAGCGTAGATGGGACTAGCAATGAGCAGTTCTTC
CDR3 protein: CASSVDGTSNEQFF

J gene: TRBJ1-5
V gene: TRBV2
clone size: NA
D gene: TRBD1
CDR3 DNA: TGTGCCAGCAGTGAAGCGTGGGACAGGGGGTACGGCAATCAGCCCCAGCATTTT
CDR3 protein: CASSEAWDRGYGNQPQHF

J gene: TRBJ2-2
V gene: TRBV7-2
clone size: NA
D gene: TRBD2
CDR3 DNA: TGTGCCAGCAGCTTAGGCCGGGGGGGGAACACCGGGGAGCTGTTTTTT
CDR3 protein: CASSLGRGGNTGELFF

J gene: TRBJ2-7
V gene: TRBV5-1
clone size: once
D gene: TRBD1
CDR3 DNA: TGCGCCAGCAGCTTAACAGGGGTGAACGAGCAGTACTTC
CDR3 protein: CASSLTGVNEQYF

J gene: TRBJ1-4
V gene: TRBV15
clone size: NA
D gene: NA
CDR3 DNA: TGTGCCACCCGGGAGGGGGGGCGTGAAAAACTGTTTTTT
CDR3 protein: CATREGGREKLFF

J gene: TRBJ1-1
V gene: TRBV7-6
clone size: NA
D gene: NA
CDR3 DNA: TGTGCCAGCACCCCTGGCGGGAACACTGAAGCTTTCTTT
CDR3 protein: CASTPGGNTEAFF

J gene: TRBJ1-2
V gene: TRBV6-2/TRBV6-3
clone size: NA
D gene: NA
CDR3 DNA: TGTGCCAGCAGTTACTCGCGCAGGGCGTATGGCTACACCTTC
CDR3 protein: CASSYSRRAYGYTF

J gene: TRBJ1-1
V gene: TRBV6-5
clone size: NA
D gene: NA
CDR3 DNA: TGTGCCAGCAGTTACCGGGGGATGAACACTGAAGCTTTCTTT
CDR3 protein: CASSYRGMNTEAFF

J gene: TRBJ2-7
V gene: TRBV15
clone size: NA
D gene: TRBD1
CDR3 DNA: TGTGCCACCAGCGCCCGACAGGGAATCACCTACGAGCAGTACTTC
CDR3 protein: CATSARQGITYEQYF

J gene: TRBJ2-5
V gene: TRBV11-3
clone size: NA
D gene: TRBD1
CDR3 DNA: TGTGCCAGCAGCTCGACAGGGAAAGAGACCCAGTACTTC
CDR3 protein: CASSSTGKETQYF

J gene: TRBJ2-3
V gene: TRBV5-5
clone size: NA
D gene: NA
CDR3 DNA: TGTGCCAGCAGCTTTCGGCTAGCAACCGCTAGCACAGATACGCAGTATTTT
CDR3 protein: CASSFRLATASTDTQYF

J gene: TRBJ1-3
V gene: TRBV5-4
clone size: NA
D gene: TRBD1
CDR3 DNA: TGTGCCAGCAGCTTACAGGGGCCGGGAGGAAACACCATATATTTT
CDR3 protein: CASSLQGPGGNTIYF

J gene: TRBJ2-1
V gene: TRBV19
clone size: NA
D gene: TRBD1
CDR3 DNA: TGTGCCAGTAGTATAAAGCGTCGGGGACAGGGGGCCCACAATGAGCAGTTCTTC
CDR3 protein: CASSIKRRGQGAHNEQFF

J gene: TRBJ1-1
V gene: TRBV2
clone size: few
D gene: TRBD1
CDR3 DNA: TGTGCCAGCAGATTAGGACAGGCGAGCACTGAAGCTTTCTTT
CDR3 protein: CASRLGQASTEAFF

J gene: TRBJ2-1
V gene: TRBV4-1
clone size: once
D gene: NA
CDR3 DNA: TGCGCCAGCAGCCAAGACAAGGGGCAGGTCACACTCGACTCCTACAATGAGCAGTTCTTC
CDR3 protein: CASSQDKGQVTLDSYNEQFF

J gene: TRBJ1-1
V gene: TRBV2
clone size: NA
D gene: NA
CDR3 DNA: TGTGCCAGCTCCCAACAGCAAAGAACTGAAGCTTTCTTT
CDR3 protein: CASSQQQRTEAFF

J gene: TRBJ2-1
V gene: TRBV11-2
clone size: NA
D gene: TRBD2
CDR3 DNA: TGTGCCAGCAGCTCTCTAGCGGGAGGGCCGGATGAGCAGTTCTTC
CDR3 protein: CASSSLAGGPDEQFF

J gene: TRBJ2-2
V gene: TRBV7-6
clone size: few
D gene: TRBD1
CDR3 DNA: TGTGCCAGCAGCTTTACTCAGGGGGAATACACCGGGGAGCTGTTTTTT
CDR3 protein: CASSFTQGEYTGELFF

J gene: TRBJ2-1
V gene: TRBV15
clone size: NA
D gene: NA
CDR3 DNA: TGTGCCACCAGCAGAGATACCACCGCGAGGAATGAGCAGTTCTTC
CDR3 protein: CATSRDTTARNEQFF

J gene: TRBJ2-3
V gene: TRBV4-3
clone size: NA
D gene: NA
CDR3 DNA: TGCGCCAGCAGCCAAGATCGGGCAACTAGCATCTGGGATGCAGATACGCAGTATTTT
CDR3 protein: CASSQDRATSIWDADTQYF

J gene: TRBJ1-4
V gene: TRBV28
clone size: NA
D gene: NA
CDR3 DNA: TGTGCCAGCAGTCCCTACCCGGGGCGGGAGGATGAAAAACTGTTTTTT
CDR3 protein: CASSPYPGREDEKLFF

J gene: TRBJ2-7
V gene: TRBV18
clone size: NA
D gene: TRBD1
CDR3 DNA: TGTGCCAGCTCACCACCAACAGGGGGTTCCTACGAGCAGTACTTC
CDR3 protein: CASSPPTGGSYEQYF

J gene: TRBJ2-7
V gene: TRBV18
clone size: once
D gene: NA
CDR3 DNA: TGTGCCAGCTCACCGACACAGGGCTACGAGCAGTACTTC
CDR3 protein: CASSPTQGYEQYF

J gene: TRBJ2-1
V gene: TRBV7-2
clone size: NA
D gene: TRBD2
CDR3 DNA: TGTGCCAGCAGCTACCTCCGGGGGGGGATCAATGAGCAGTTCTTC
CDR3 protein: CASSYLRGGINEQFF

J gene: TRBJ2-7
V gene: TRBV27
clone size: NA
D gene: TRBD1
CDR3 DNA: TGTGCCAGCAGCCCAGGACAGGCGCCTTGGTACGAGCAGTACTTC
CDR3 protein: CASSPGQAPWYEQYF